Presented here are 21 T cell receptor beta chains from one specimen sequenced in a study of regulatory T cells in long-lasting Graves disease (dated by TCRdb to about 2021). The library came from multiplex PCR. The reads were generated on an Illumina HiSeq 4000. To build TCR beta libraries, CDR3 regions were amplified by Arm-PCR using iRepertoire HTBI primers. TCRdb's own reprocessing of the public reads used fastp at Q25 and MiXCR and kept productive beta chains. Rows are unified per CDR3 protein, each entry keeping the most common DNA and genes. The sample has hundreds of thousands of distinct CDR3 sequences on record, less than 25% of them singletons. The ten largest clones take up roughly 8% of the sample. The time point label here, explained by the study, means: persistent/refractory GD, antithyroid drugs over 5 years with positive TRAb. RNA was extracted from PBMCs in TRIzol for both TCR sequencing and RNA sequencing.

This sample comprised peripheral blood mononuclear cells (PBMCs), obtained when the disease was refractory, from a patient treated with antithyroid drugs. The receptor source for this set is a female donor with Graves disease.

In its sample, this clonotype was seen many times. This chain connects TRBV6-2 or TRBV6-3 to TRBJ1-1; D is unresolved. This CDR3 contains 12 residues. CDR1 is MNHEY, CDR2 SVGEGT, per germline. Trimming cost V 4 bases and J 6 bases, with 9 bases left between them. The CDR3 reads CASSWGSPEAFF. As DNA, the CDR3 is TGTGCCAGCAGTTGGGGTTCGCCTGAAGCTTTCTTT.

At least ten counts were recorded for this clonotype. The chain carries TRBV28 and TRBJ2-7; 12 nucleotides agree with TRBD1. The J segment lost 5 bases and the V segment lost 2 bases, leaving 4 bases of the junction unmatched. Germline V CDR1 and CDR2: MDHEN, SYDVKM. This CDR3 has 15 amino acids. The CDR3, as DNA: TGTGCCAGCAGTTTAGTGGGGACAGGGGGCGACGAGCAGTACTTC. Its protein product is CASSLVGTGGDEQYF.

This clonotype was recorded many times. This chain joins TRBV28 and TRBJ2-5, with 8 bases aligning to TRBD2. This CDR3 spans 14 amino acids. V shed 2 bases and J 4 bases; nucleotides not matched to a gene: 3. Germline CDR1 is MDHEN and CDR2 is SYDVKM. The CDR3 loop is CASSLVGRVETQYF. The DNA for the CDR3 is TGTGCCAGCAGTTTAGTCGGGAGGGTAGAGACCCAGTACTTC.

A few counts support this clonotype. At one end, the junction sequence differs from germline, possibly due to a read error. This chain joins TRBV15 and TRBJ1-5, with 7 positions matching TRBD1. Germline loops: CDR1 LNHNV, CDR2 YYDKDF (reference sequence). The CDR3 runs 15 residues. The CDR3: CATSPGTDSNRPQHF. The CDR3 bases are TGTGCCACCAGCCCCGGGACAGATAGCAATCGGCCCCAGCATTTT.

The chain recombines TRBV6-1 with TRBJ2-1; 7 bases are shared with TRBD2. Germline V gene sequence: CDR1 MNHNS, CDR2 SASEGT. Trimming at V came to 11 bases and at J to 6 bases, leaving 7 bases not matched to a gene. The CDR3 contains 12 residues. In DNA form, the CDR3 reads TGTGCCTCACAGCGGGGATTCAATGAGCAGTTCTTC. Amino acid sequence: CASQRGFNEQFF.

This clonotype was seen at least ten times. CDR3 sequence: CASSFSTGQETQYF. The CDR3 region has the DNA TGTGCCAGCAGTTTCTCGACAGGGCAAGAGACCCAGTACTTC. The V gene is TRBV27, the J gene TRBJ2-5, with 7 positions matching TRBD1. With 3 bases clipped from V and 2 bases from J, the junction kept 3 bases outside the gene matches. Germline CDR1 reads MNHEY; CDR2 reads SMNVEV (reference sequence). This CDR3 region has 14 residues.

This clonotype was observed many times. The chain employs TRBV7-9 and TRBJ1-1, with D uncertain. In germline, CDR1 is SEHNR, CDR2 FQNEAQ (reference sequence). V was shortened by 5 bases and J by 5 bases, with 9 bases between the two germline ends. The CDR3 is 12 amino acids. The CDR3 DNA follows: TGTGCCAGCAGCCCAATATCAACTGAAGCTTTCTTT. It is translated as CASSPISTEAFF.

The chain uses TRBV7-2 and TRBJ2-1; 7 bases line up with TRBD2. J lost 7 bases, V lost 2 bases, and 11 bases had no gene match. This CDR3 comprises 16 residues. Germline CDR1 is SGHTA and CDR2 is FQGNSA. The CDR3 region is CASSLWPSGSGNEQFF. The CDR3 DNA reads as TGTGCCAGCAGCTTATGGCCTAGCGGAAGTGGAAATGAGCAGTTCTTC.

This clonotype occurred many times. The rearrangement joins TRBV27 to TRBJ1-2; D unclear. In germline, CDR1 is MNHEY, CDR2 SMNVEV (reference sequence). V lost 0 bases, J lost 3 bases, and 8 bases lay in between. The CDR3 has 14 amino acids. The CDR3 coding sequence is TGTGCCAGCAGTTTATCGTGGCAATACTATGGCTACACCTTC. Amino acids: CASSLSWQYYGYTF.

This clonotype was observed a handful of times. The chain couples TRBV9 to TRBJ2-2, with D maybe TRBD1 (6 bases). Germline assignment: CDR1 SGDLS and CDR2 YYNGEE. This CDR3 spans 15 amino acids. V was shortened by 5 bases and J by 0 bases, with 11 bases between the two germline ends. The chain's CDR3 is CASRGAGTNTGELFF. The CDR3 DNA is TGTGCCAGCAGGGGGGCCGGTACGAACACCGGGGAGCTGTTTTTT.

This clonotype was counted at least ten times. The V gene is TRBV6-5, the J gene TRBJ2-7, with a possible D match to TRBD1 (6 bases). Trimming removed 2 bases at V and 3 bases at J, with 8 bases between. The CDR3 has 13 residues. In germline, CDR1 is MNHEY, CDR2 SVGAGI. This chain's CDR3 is CASSYGDIYEQYF. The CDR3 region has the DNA TGTGCCAGCAGTTACGGGGACATCTACGAGCAGTACTTC.

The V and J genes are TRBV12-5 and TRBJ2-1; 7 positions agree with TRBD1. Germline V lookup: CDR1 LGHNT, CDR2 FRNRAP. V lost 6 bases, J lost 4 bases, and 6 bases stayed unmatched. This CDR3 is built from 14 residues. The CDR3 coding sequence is TGTGCTAGTGGCCCTGGACAGGAATACAATGAGCAGTTCTTC. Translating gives CASGPGQEYNEQFF.

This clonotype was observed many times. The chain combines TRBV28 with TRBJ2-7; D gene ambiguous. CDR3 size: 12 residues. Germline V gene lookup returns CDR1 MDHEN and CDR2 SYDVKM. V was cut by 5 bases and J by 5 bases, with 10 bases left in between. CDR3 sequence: CASSPQAHEQYF. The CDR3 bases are TGTGCCAGCAGTCCTCAAGCTCACGAGCAGTACTTC.

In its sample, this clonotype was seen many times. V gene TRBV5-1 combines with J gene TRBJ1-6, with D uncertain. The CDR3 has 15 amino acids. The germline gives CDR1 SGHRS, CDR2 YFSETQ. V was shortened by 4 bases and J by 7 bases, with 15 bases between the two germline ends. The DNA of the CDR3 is TGCGCCAGCAGCCCCTCTTCATTCGGGAATTCACCCCTCCACTTT. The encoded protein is CASSPSSFGNSPLHF. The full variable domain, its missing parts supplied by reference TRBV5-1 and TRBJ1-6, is KAGVTQTPRYLIKTRGQQVTLSCSPISGHRSVSWYQQTPGQGLQFLFEYFSETQRNKGNFPGRFSGRQFSNSRSEMNVSTLELGDSALYLCASSPSSFGNSPLHFGNGTRLTVT.

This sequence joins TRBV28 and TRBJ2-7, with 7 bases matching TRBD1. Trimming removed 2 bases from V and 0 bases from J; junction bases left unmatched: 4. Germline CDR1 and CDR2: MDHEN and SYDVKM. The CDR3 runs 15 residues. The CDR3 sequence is CASSLTGALSYEQYF. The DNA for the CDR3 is TGTGCCAGCAGTTTAACAGGGGCCCTCTCCTACGAGCAGTACTTC.

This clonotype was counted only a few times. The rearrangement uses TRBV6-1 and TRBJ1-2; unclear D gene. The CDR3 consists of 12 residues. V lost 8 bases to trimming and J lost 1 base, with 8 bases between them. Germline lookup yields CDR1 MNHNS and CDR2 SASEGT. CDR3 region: CASEGYNYGYTF. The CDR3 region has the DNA TGTGCCAGCGAGGGTTATAACTATGGCTACACCTTC.

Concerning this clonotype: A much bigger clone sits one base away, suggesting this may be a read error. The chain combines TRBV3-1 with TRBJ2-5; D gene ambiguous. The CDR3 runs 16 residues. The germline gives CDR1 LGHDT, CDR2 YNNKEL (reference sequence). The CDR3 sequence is CVSSQDQTVYQETQYF. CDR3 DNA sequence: TGTGTCAGCAGCCAAGACCAGACTGTTTACCAAGAGACCCAGTACTTC.

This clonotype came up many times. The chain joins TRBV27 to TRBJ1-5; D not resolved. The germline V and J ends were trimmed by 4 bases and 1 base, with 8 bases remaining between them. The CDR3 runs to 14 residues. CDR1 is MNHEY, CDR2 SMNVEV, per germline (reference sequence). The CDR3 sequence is CASSSRSSNQPQHF. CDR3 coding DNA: TGTGCCAGCAGTTCCCGATCGAGCAATCAGCCCCAGCATTTT.

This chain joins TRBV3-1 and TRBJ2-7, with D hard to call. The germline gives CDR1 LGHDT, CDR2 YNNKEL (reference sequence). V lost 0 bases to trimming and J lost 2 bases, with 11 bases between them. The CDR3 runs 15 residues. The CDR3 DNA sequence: TGTGCCAGCAGCCAAGAGCACCTCACAACCTACGAGCAGTACTTC. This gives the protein CASSQEHLTTYEQYF.

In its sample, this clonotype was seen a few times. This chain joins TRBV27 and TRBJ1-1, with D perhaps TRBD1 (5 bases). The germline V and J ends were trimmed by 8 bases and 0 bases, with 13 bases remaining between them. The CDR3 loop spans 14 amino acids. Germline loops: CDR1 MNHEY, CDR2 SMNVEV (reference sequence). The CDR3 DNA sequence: TGTGCCAGCTTACGGCGGGGGGTGAACACTGAAGCTTTCTTT. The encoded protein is CASLRRGVNTEAFF.

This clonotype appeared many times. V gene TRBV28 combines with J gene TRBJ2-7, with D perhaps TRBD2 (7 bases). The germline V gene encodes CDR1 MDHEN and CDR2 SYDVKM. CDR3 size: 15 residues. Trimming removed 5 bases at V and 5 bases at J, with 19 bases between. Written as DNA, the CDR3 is TGTGCCAGCAGTCCCTCTAGCGGAGGGGGGGACGAGCAGTACTTC. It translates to CASSPSSGGGDEQYF.